The clone carrying this T cell receptor beta chain has at least ten counts. What it binds is not known. The unsorted libraries were made from 2 million PBMCs kept at -80 C. This sample is drawn from a study of neurological immune-mediated disorders. Points from the study as a whole: The multiple sclerosis repertoire cluster had no clinical or MRI correlate.

CDR1 DFQATT and CDR2 SNEGSKA come from the germline V gene (reference sequence). The CDR3 is 13 residues long. Trimming removed 5 bases at V and 4 bases at J, with 12 bases between. The cDNA was synthesized by means of template-switch 5'RACE, which was carried out with 10-nucleotide random UMIs. TCRdb reanalysed the 5' RACE reads using MiXCR and keeps one entry per CDR3 protein. In the table there are 75,000 to 80,000 distinct CDR3 sequences, 5% to 6% of which are singletons. This chain connects TRBV20-1 to TRBJ1-5; weak D call: TRBD1 (6 bases). The receptor was isolated from a woman in her 30s with multiple sclerosis. Sequencing was carried out using PBMCs. CDR3 loop: CSAGGGANQPQHF. In nucleotides, the CDR3 is TGCAGTGCTGGCGGGGGGGCTAATCAGCCCCAGCATTTT.